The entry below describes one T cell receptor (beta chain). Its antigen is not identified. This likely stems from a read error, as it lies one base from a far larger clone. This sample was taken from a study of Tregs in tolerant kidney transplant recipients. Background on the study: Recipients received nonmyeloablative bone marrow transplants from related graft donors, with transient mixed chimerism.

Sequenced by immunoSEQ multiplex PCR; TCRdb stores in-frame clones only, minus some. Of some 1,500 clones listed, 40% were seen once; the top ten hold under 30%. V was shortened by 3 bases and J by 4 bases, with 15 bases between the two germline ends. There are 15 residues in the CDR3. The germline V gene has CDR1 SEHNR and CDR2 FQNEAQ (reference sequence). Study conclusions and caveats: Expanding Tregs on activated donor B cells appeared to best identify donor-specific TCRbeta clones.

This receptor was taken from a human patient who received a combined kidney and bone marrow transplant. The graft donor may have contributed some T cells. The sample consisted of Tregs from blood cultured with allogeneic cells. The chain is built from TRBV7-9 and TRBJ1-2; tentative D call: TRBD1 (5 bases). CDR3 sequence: CASSFGAGLSYGYTF. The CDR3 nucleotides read TGTGCCAGCAGCTTTGGGGCAGGGCTTAGCTATGGCTACACCTTC.